This T cell receptor (beta chain) came from a study of T cells in Graves' hyperthyroidism and ophthalmopathy. Whole-study findings and limits: Blood also contained most expanded thyroid clonotypes above 0.001.

Regarding this clonotype: Its antigen is unidentified. A much larger clone differs by one base, so this may be a read error.

The ends were cut back, 3 bases at V and 8 bases at J, with 15 bases in the middle. Germline lookup yields CDR1 SGDLS and CDR2 YYNGEE. CDR3 length: 15 residues. Each patient was aged 18 to 65 and had newly diagnosed hyperthyroidism of under 2 months' duration. The diagnostic basis comprised clinical symptoms, serum thyroxine and TRAb, thyroid ultrasound and orbital computed tomography. From RNA transcripts, TCR beta CDR3 regions were amplified. RT-PCR in the first round (using the HTBI primer set) targeted the TCR CDR3. TCRdb reprocessed the multiplex PCR reads via MiXCR and lists one record per CDR3 protein. The sample shows over 700,000 distinct CDR3 sequences, around 39% of them seen only once.

The sample consisted of blood. The chain recombines TRBV9 with TRBJ1-6; possible D gene TRBD1, 5 bases. The sequence came from a man aged 18 to 29 with Graves' hyperthyroidism. CDR3 bases: TGTGCCAGCAGCGGCCGAGGGGAATTAGATTCACCCCTCCACTTT. Its protein product is CASSGRGELDSPLHF.